The present TCR beta chain was sequenced within a study of T cell responses to AZD1222 COVID-19 vaccine. Study-wide findings and caveats: Scientists sampled the repertoires only once the peak T cell response had passed. The span of vaccine-associated CD4 TCRs extended across spike, with dominance at 160-218 and 743-854.

In regard to this clone: Its antigen is not known. Other DNA sequences in this sample translate to the same CDR3.

Here immunoSEQ multiplex PCR was the method, and the copy in TCRdb shows in-frame clones only, minus some. The sample holds 150,000 to 180,000 clones, 85% to 90% seen once. CDR3 length equals 12 residues. Germline CDR1 SQVTM, CDR2 ANQGSEA. V lost 6 bases to trimming and J lost 6 bases; unmatched junction nucleotides: 5. The sequences come from peripheral blood, collected 28 days after the second AZD1222 dose. The source is an adult who received the AZD1222 COVID-19 vaccine. The chain joins TRBV29-1 to TRBJ2-1; 7 bases are a match to TRBD2. The CDR3 loop is CSVDRGVNEQFF. The CDR3 nucleotides are TGCAGCGTGGACCGGGGGGTCAATGAGCAGTTCTTC.